The 21 T cell receptor beta chains reported below all come from one sample, sequenced in a study of early T cells in non-severe SARS-CoV-2 infection. TCRdb re-derived calls from the 5' RACE reads in MiXCR, one entry per CDR3 protein. The table shows more than 50,000 distinct CDR3 sequences, with approximately 13% occurring only once. Sequenced material: whole blood, taken at baseline. The receptors come from an adult who was a healthcare worker with PCR-confirmed SARS-CoV-2 infection or an uninfected control (not recorded which).

This clonotype was recorded a few times. This chain connects TRBV7-3 to TRBJ1-1; unclear D gene. This CDR3 comprises 18 residues. V shed 1 base and J shed 0 bases, with 18 bases lying between them. Germline assignment: CDR1 SGHTA and CDR2 FQGTGA. In nucleotides, the CDR3 is TGTGCCAGCAGCTTAAATCCTCCCCTCTTGGGCATGAACACTGAAGCTTTCTTT. Translated, it gives CASSLNPPLLGMNTEAFF.

This clonotype was counted at least ten times. The gene calls are TRBV6-1 and TRBJ1-1; D is undetermined. Germline V gene sequence: CDR1 MNHNS, CDR2 SASEGT. With 6 bases removed from V and 1 base from J, the gap between germline ends came to 9 bases. The CDR3 sequence is 13 residues long. CDR3 loop: CASSRAQNTEAFF. The DNA of the CDR3 is TGTGCCAGCAGCCGTGCCCAGAACACTGAAGCTTTCTTT.

CDR3 protein: CASSSDYYYEQYF. The CDR3 bases are TGTGCCAGCAGTTCGGACTATTACTACGAGCAGTACTTC. The chain couples TRBV27 to TRBJ2-7; possibly TRBD2 for D (6 bases). The CDR3 totals 13 residues. Germline-derived CDR1 and CDR2 are MNHEY and SMNVEV (reference sequence). Trimming removed 4 bases from V and 3 bases from J, with 10 bases in between.

Many counts were recorded for this clonotype. This chain connects TRBV7-9 to TRBJ2-7; D remains ambiguous. CDR1 and CDR2 from the germline V gene are SEHNR and FQNEAQ (reference sequence). Trimming pared 1 base from V and 6 bases from J, leaving 13 bases between. The CDR3 loop spans 14 amino acids. CDR3 sequence (DNA): TGTGCCAGCAGCTTAGACGCCGGTTTTGGCGAGCAGTACTTC. This sequence encodes CASSLDAGFGEQYF. Drawing the rest from reference TRBV7-9 and TRBJ2-7, the complete variable domain is DTGVSQNPRHKITKRGQNVTFRCDPISEHNRLYWYRQTLGQGPEFLTYFQNEAQLEKSRLLSDRFSAERPKGSFSTLEIQRTEQGDSAMYLCASSLDAGFGEQYFGPGTRLTVT.

This clonotype was observed at least ten times. The rearrangement links TRBV29-1 to TRBJ1-4; D remains unclear. V was pared by 4 bases and J by 4 bases, with 16 bases between. This CDR3 has 15 amino acids. Germline CDR1 is SQVTM and CDR2 is ANQGSEA. CDR3 in amino acids: CSVGATPADNEKLFF. CDR3 DNA: TGCAGCGTTGGAGCGACTCCGGCAGATAATGAAAAACTGTTTTTT.

This rearrangement joins TRBV12-3 or TRBV12-4 to TRBJ1-1, with D perhaps matching TRBD1 (5 bases). CDR3 length: 14 amino acids. V lost 3 bases and J 2 bases, leaving 10 bases between the germline ends. The CDR3 DNA reads as TGTGCCAGCAGTTTTGGAGACAGTAACACTGAAGCTTTCTTT. Translating it yields CASSFGDSNTEAFF.

This clonotype was seen more than once but under ten times. This chain uses TRBV3-1 with TRBJ1-2; D remains unclear. The CDR3 runs 14 residues. Germline values: CDR1 LGHDT, CDR2 YNNKEL (reference sequence). The germline V and J ends were trimmed by 0 bases and 4 bases, with 9 bases remaining between them. CDR3: CASSQDPAVYGYTF. DNA of the CDR3: TGTGCCAGCAGCCAAGACCCAGCCGTCTATGGCTACACCTTC.

This clonotype has more than one count but fewer than ten. This chain connects TRBV7-3 to TRBJ2-1, with D possibly TRBD2 on 6 matching bases. Trimming stripped 3 bases from V and 1 base from J, with 7 bases between. Germline V CDR1 and CDR2: SGHTA, FQGTGA. The CDR3 is 14 residues long. The CDR3 here is CASSFRGSYNEQFF. CDR3 in DNA: TGTGCCAGCAGCTTTCGGGGGTCCTACAATGAGCAGTTCTTC.

The chain joins TRBV5-1 to TRBJ2-2; D is perhaps TRBD2 (5 bases). The CDR3 extends over 15 amino acids. Germline V gene lookup returns CDR1 SGHRS and CDR2 YFSETQ. V was trimmed by 5 bases and J by 2 bases, leaving 13 bases between them. This chain's CDR3 is CASSFGLHNTGELFF. Here the CDR3 DNA reads TGCGCCAGCAGTTTCGGACTTCATAACACCGGGGAGCTGTTTTTT.

The CDR3 sequence: CSVERTGTIGEQFF. The CDR3 nucleotides read TGCAGCGTTGAAAGGACGGGGACAATCGGTGAGCAGTTCTTC. This chain links TRBV29-1 with TRBJ2-1, with a possible D match to TRBD1 (6 bases). The CDR3 contains 14 residues. Germline V CDR1 and CDR2: SQVTM, ANQGSEA. Trimming took off 2 bases at V and 9 bases at J, with 17 bases between the two ends.

The V call is TRBV12-3 or TRBV12-4, the J call TRBJ1-5; D ambiguous. The CDR3 has 14 amino acids. Trimming stripped 4 bases from V and 7 bases from J, with 14 bases between. The CDR3 loop reads CASSYQSGIQPQHF. CDR3 coding DNA: TGTGCCAGCAGTTATCAGTCCGGCATCCAGCCCCAGCATTTT.

This clonotype was seen a single time. This rearrangement joins TRBV7-3 to TRBJ2-2; D perhaps matches TRBD2 (6 bases). Between the trimmed V and J ends, which lost 5 bases and 2 bases, there was a span of 9 bases. The germline CDR1 and CDR2 sequences are SGHTA and FQGTGA. The CDR3 has 14 amino acids. For the CDR3, the DNA is TGTGCCAGCAGCACGGGACTTAACACCGGGGAGCTGTTTTTT. Residues: CASSTGLNTGELFF. Together with reference TRBV7-3 and TRBJ2-2, the CDR3 gives the full variable domain: GAGVSQTPSNKVTEKGKYVELRCDPISGHTALYWYRQSLGQGPEFLIYFQGTGAADDSGLPNDRFFAVRPEGSVSTLKIQRTERGDSAVYLCASSTGLNTGELFFGEGSRLTVL.

This clonotype was recorded a few times. The rearrangement joins TRBV7-2 to TRBJ2-1; 9 nucleotides agree with TRBD2. V dropped 6 bases and J dropped 10; count of bases not matched to a gene: 7. The CDR3 consists of 13 residues. Germline CDR1 and CDR2: SGHTA and FQGNSA. This chain's CDR3 is CASRPTSGREQFF. As DNA, the CDR3 is TGTGCCAGCAGGCCCACTAGCGGGCGGGAGCAGTTCTTC.

The CDR3 reads CASSSDGGGEKLFF. CDR3 coding DNA: TGTGCCAGCAGCTCCGACGGAGGCGGTGAAAAACTGTTTTTT. This chain connects TRBV7-2 to TRBJ1-4; D remains unclear. The CDR3 sequence is 14 residues long. Germline assignment: CDR1 SGHTA and CDR2 FQGNSA. Trimming pared 4 bases from V and 7 bases from J, leaving 13 bases between.

This clonotype turned up a few times. This rearrangement joins TRBV12-3 or TRBV12-4 to TRBJ2-3; D is perhaps TRBD2 (5 bases). V gave up 6 bases and J gave up 1 base, with 14 bases separating them. The CDR3 runs 15 residues. In DNA form, the CDR3 reads TGTGCCAGCAGCCCTTCCGGGATTGGCACAGATACGCAGTATTTT. Residues: CASSPSGIGTDTQYF.

This clonotype was counted at least ten times. The V and J genes are TRBV7-2 and TRBJ2-2; the match to TRBD2 covers 8 bases. V lost 4 bases to trimming and J lost 5 bases; unmatched junction nucleotides: 9. Germline V lookup: CDR1 SGHTA, CDR2 FQGNSA. The length of the CDR3 is 16 residues. In nucleotides, the CDR3 is TGTGCCAGCAGCTCCAGCCCGGCGGGAGGTACCGGGGAGCTGTTTTTT. It is translated as CASSSSPAGGTGELFF.

CDR3: CASSQGSNLSPLHF. The CDR3 DNA follows: TGTGCCAGCAGCCAAGGGTCGAACCTTTCACCCCTCCACTTT. This chain connects TRBV3-1 to TRBJ1-6; no clear D. In germline, CDR1 is LGHDT, CDR2 YNNKEL (reference sequence). V was pared by 1 base and J by 9 bases, with 10 bases between. This CDR3 contains 14 residues.

This clonotype has ten or more counts. CDR3 sequence reads: CASSLTTQRGYNEQFF. The CDR3 nucleotides read TGTGCCAGCAGCTTAACGACCCAAAGGGGTTACAATGAGCAGTTCTTC. The chain links TRBV7-6 to TRBJ2-1; D may be TRBD1 (5 bases). V dropped 2 bases and J dropped 4 bases, with 15 bases sitting between them. The germline V gene has CDR1 SGHVS and CDR2 FNYEAQ. This CDR3 region has 16 residues.

This chain links TRBV7-6 with TRBJ2-7; weak D call: TRBD2 (6 bases). Germline assignment: CDR1 SGHVS and CDR2 FNYEAQ. The CDR3 has 14 residues. Trimming removed 1 base at V and 3 bases at J, with 10 bases between. CDR3 amino acids: CASSLGSGGYEQYF. DNA for the CDR3: TGTGCCAGCAGCTTAGGCTCCGGGGGCTACGAGCAGTACTTC.

The rearrangement joins TRBV21-1 to TRBJ2-7. TRBV21-1 is assigned pseudogene status. The CDR3 covers 14 residues. CDR3 nucleotide sequence: TGTGCCAGCAGCAACCGGACCCCCTCCTACGAGCAGTACTTC. Encoded protein: CASSNRTPSYEQYF.

This clonotype came up a few times. The V gene is TRBV7-9, the J gene TRBJ1-4; unclear D gene. Germline CDR1 is SEHNR and CDR2 is FQNEAQ (reference sequence). The V and J ends lost 6 bases and 6 bases respectively, with 5 bases between them. The length of the CDR3 is 11 residues. The CDR3, as DNA: TGTGCCAGCAGTCGGGATGAAAAACTGTTTTTT. Its protein product is CASSRDEKLFF.